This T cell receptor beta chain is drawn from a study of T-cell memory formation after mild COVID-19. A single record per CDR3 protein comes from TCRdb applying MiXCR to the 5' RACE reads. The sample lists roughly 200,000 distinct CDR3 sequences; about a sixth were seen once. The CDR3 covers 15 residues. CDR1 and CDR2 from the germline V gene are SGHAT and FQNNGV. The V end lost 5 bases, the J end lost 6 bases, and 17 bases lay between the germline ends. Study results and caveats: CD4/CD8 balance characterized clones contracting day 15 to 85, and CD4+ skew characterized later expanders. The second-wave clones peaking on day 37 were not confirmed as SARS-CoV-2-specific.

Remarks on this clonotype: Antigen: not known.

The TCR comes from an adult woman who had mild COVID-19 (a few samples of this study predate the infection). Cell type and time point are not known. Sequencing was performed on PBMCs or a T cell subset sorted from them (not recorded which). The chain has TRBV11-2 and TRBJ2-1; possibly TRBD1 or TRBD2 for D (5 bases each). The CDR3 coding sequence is TGTGCCAGCAGCCACCGGGACCCCACCGCCAATGAGCAGTTCTTC. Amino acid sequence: CASSHRDPTANEQFF. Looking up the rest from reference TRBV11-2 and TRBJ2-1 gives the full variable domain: EAGVAQSPRYKIIEKRQSVAFWCNPISGHATLYWYQQILGQGPKLLIQFQNNGVVDDSQLPKDRFSAERLKGVDSTLKIQPAKLEDSAVYLCASSHRDPTANEQFFGPGTRLTVL.